A single sample is the source of the 31 T cell receptor beta chains below, sequenced in a study of vaccination effects on CD4 cells after COVID-19. Their target antigens are unknown. Libraries were prepared by immunoSEQ multiplex PCR; TCRdb keeps only in-frame clonotypes and omits some of them. The repertoire holds about 20,000 clones, with just under 75% as singletons. After expansion with viral peptide pools in the ViraFEST assay, antigen-specific CD4+ T cells were sequenced. When about ten days of culture had elapsed, CD4+ T cells were isolated. It was between March and December 2020 that the person had a SARS-CoV-2 infection confirmed by PCR. The starting material was CD4+ T cells from PBMCs cultured with a peptide pool, obtained before COVID-19 vaccination. These receptors were obtained from a human donor who had a prior SARS-CoV-2 infection.

The chain uses TRBV9 and TRBJ1-3; possible D gene TRBD1, 6 bases. The germline V and J ends were trimmed by 4 bases and 3 bases, with 17 bases remaining between them. The germline gives CDR1 SGDLS, CDR2 YYNGEE. The CDR3 runs 16 residues. Here the CDR3 DNA reads TGTGCCAGCAGCTATGGGGGCAGGGGATTTGGAAACACCATATATTTT. This translates into CASSYGGRGFGNTIYF.

This clone has only one observation. This chain joins TRBV18 and TRBJ2-1; 12 nucleotides match TRBD2. Germline V gives CDR1 KGHSH, CDR2 LQKENI. The ends lost 6 bases at V and 10 bases at J; junction bases unmatched: 7. This CDR3 is built from 14 residues. The CDR3 loop reads CASSLGGLAGEQFF. The CDR3 DNA is TGTGCCAGCTCCCTAGGTGGACTAGCGGGAGAGCAGTTCTTC.

The chain combines TRBV5-1 with TRBJ2-4; tentative D call: TRBD1 (6 bases). This CDR3 comprises 15 residues. V was clipped by 0 bases and J by 3 bases, with 10 bases between them. CDR1 is SGHRS and CDR2 is YFSETQ in the germline V gene. CDR3 region: CASSLAGDGKNIQYF. In DNA form, the CDR3 reads TGCGCCAGCAGCTTGGCAGGGGATGGCAAAAACATTCAGTACTTC.

The rearrangement joins TRBV7-9 to TRBJ2-2, with D unclear. CDR1 and CDR2 from the germline V gene are SEHNR and FQNEAQ (reference sequence). V dropped 5 bases and J dropped 5 bases, with 9 bases sitting between them. This CDR3 spans 13 amino acids. The CDR3 region has the DNA TGTGCCAGCAGCACAATCTCTACCGGGGAGCTGTTTTTT. It is translated as CASSTISTGELFF.

The V gene is TRBV10-3, the J gene TRBJ2-1; D perhaps matches TRBD2 (6 bases). Per germline, CDR1 ENHRY and CDR2 SYGVKD. The CDR3 has 11 amino acids. Trimming shortened V by 4 bases and J by 13 bases, and 11 bases separated the two germline ends. The CDR3 loop is CAISGREVQFF. The CDR3 DNA is TGTGCCATCAGTGGGCGGGAAGTACAGTTCTTC.

The CDR3 coding sequence is TGTGCCATCAGCAAACTAGCGGGAGTACGGGAGACCCAGTACTTC. This translates into CAISKLAGVRETQYF. This chain uses TRBV10-3 with TRBJ2-5; 11 nucleotides match TRBD2. Losses at the gene ends were 6 bases for V and 5 bases for J; bases not matched to a gene: 8. The CDR3 extends over 15 amino acids. Germline V gene data show CDR1 as ENHRY and CDR2 as SYGVKD.

The chain uses TRBV2 and TRBJ1-6; 9 positions match TRBD1. The CDR3 has 14 residues. Unmatched junction bases numbered 4, after V lost 7 bases and J lost 6 bases. CDR1 and CDR2 (germline): SNHLY, FYNNEI. The CDR3 DNA follows: TGTGCCAGCACCAGACAGGGGGTTAATTCACCCCTCCACTTT. This sequence encodes CASTRQGVNSPLHF.

Notes on this clone: Other DNA sequences in this specimen translate into the identical CDR3. The rearrangement uses TRBV18 and TRBJ1-5; the match to TRBD1 covers 8 bases. The J segment lost 0 bases and the V segment lost 3 bases, leaving 4 bases of the junction unmatched. This CDR3 is built from 16 residues. Germline V gives CDR1 KGHSH, CDR2 LQKENI. CDR3 protein: CASSPRTGSSNQPQHF. The CDR3 bases are TGTGCCAGCTCACCGCGGACAGGGAGTAGCAATCAGCCCCAGCATTTT.

The V and J genes are TRBV5-6 and TRBJ1-1, with 7 bases fitting TRBD1. Germline values: CDR1 SGHDT, CDR2 YYEEEE. V lost 4 bases to trimming and J lost 6 bases; unmatched junction nucleotides: 6. This CDR3 is built from 13 residues. CDR3 residues: CASSRDRVSEAFF. In DNA form, the CDR3 reads TGTGCCAGCAGCCGAGACAGGGTCTCTGAAGCTTTCTTT.

The chain carries TRBV5-4 and TRBJ2-2; 8 bases match TRBD2. The V gene's germline CDR1 is SGHNT and CDR2 YYREEE (reference sequence). The CDR3 consists of 15 residues. J gave up 1 base and V 10 bases, and 9 bases lay outside the gene matches. The chain's CDR3 is CAATVGGGNTGELFF. CDR3 sequence (DNA): TGTGCCGCCACGGTCGGGGGGGGGAACACCGGGGAGCTGTTTTTT.

V usage is TRBV24-1 and J usage is TRBJ2-3; TRBD2 might be the D (5 bases). The germline CDR1 and CDR2 sequences are KGHDR and SFDVKD. Trimming took off 1 base at V and 0 bases at J, with 13 bases between the two ends. This CDR3 is built from 17 residues. In DNA, the CDR3 is TGTGCCACCAGTGATTTAGAGGGAGTACCTAGCACAGATACGCAGTATTTT. As protein: CATSDLEGVPSTDTQYF.

The chain employs TRBV6-5 and TRBJ2-7; 9 bases line up with TRBD2. V shed 4 bases and J 5 bases; nucleotides not matched to a gene: 9. There are 15 residues in the CDR3. Germline lookup yields CDR1 MNHEY and CDR2 SVGAGI. Written as DNA, the CDR3 is TGTGCCAGCAGTTCGAAACCGGGACTAGCAAACGAGCAGTACTTC. Its protein is CASSSKPGLANEQYF.

The chain links TRBV27 to TRBJ2-5; TRBD2 matches at 7 bases. CDR1 and CDR2 from the germline V gene are MNHEY and SMNVEV (reference sequence). The CDR3 totals 15 residues. J gave up 5 bases and V 5 bases, and 11 bases lay outside the gene matches. Here the CDR3 DNA reads TGTGCCAGCAGTACCCAGCGGGGCGCGTTTGAGACCCAGTACTTC. Protein: CASSTQRGAFETQYF.

The chain recombines TRBV19 with TRBJ2-1; 10 nucleotides line up with TRBD2. CDR1 and CDR2 from the germline V gene are LNHDA and SQIVND (reference sequence). This CDR3 is built from 16 residues. V shed 10 bases and J 3 bases; nucleotides not matched to a gene: 12. The CDR3 DNA sequence: TGTGCCACCCACGATTCAGCGGGAGGGATCTACAATGAGCAGTTCTTC. Amino acids: CATHDSAGGIYNEQFF.

V and J are TRBV2 and TRBJ1-3, with no clear D. Germline CDR1 reads SNHLY; CDR2 reads FYNNEI. The CDR3 contains 13 residues. V lost 0 bases and J 4 bases, leaving 4 bases between the germline ends. CDR3 sequence reads: CASSEARGNTIYF. The DNA of the CDR3 is TGTGCCAGCAGTGAAGCCCGCGGAAACACCATATATTTT.

This clone has a single count. The chain has TRBV18 and TRBJ2-3; D is undetermined. The V end was cut by 3 bases, the J end by 6 bases, with 13 bases between. The germline V gene has CDR1 KGHSH and CDR2 LQKENI. CDR3 size: 14 residues. The DNA of the CDR3 is TGTGCCAGCTCACCGACAAATTCGAGGGATACGCAGTATTTT. This codes for CASSPTNSRDTQYF.

This chain uses TRBV19 with TRBJ2-5; no firm D call. The V gene lost 5 bases and the J gene lost 0 bases, with 4 bases spanning the gap. Looked up from germline, CDR1 is LNHDA and CDR2 is SQIVND (reference sequence). This CDR3 is built from 12 residues. This CDR3 reads CASSAHQETQYF. The DNA for the CDR3 is TGTGCCAGTAGTGCTCACCAAGAGACCCAGTACTTC.

This chain connects TRBV19 to TRBJ2-7; a possible D gene is TRBD2 (6 bases). Germline V gene sequence: CDR1 LNHDA, CDR2 SQIVND (reference sequence). Trimming took 5 bases from V and 5 from J, leaving 16 bases between them. The length of the CDR3 is 14 residues. Here the CDR3 reads CASSLGSRENEQYF. The DNA of the CDR3 is TGTGCCAGTAGTTTAGGTTCGCGGGAAAACGAGCAGTACTTC. Using reference TRBV19 and TRBJ2-7 for the parts outside the CDR3, the full variable domain is DGGITQSPKYLFRKEGQNVTLSCEQNLNHDAMYWYRQDPGQGLRLIYYSQIVNDFQKGDIAEGYSVSREKKESFPLTVTSAQKNPTAFYLCASSLGSRENEQYFGPGTRLTVT.

The CDR3 nucleotides read TGTGCCATCAGTGTAATTCATGACGGGACAGGGAAGTACGAGCAGTACTTC. It specifies CAISVIHDGTGKYEQYF. This sequence joins TRBV10-3 and TRBJ2-7; 9 bases are a match to TRBD1. The CDR3 has 17 residues. Trimming cost V 4 bases and J 4 bases; bases outside gene matches: 14. CDR1 ENHRY and CDR2 SYGVKD come from the germline V gene.

V and J are TRBV18 and TRBJ1-2; 8 bases agree with TRBD1. This CDR3 region has 15 residues. Germline V gene lookup returns CDR1 KGHSH and CDR2 LQKENI. V shed 4 bases and J 8 bases; nucleotides not matched to a gene: 12. The CDR3 sequence: CASSRLPDRAAGYTF. The CDR3 DNA reads TGTGCCAGCTCACGCCTTCCGGACAGGGCGGCCGGCTACACCTTC.

J is TRBJ2-3 and V is TRBV7-9; 7 bases line up with TRBD2. The length of the CDR3 is 14 residues. From germline, CDR1 is SEHNR and CDR2 FQNEAQ (reference sequence). J was trimmed by 6 bases and V by 5 bases; bases with no gene match: 8. DNA of the CDR3: TGTGCCAGCAGCCCGGGACTACCCGTGGATACGCAGTATTTT. Residues: CASSPGLPVDTQYF.

This chain links TRBV15 with TRBJ2-2; 7 nucleotides match TRBD1. CDR1 is LNHNV, CDR2 YYDKDF, per germline (reference sequence). The V segment lost 2 bases and the J segment 3 bases; nucleotides outside the gene matches: 3. The CDR3 has 15 amino acids. Here the CDR3 DNA reads TGTGCCACCAGCAGACCAGGGGGAGACACCGGGGAGCTGTTTTTT. Amino acid sequence: CATSRPGGDTGELFF.

The CDR3 region is CASSSLRQAQNYGYTF. The CDR3 DNA is TGTGCCAGCAGTTCTCTACGACAGGCCCAAAACTATGGCTACACCTTC. The chain carries TRBV28 and TRBJ1-2; D may be TRBD1 (6 bases). The CDR3 sequence is 16 residues long. Trimming took 4 bases from V and 2 from J, leaving 17 bases between them. Germline-derived CDR1 and CDR2 are MDHEN and SYDVKM.

The gene calls are TRBV2 and TRBJ2-1; 8 nucleotides line up with TRBD2. CDR1 SNHLY and CDR2 FYNNEI come from the germline V gene. The J segment lost 3 bases and the V segment lost 7 bases, leaving 5 bases of the junction unmatched. The CDR3 contains 14 residues. The chain's CDR3 is CASNRGGSYNEQFF. DNA of the CDR3: TGTGCCAGCAATCGGGGGGGTAGCTACAATGAGCAGTTCTTC.

The chain has TRBV6-5 and TRBJ2-7; D gene uncertain. This CDR3 has 12 residues. Trimming stripped 5 bases from V and 5 bases from J, with 10 bases between. Germline-derived CDR1 and CDR2 are MNHEY and SVGAGI. The CDR3 DNA sequence: TGTGCCAGCAGTACACTAACCAACGAGCAGTACTTC. Translating gives CASSTLTNEQYF.

The V call is TRBV11-3, the J call TRBJ2-7; 7 bases agree with TRBD2. This CDR3 spans 14 amino acids. The ends lost 11 bases at V and 0 bases at J; junction bases unmatched: 10. CDR1 and CDR2 from the germline V gene are SGHNT and YENEEA. The CDR3 is CAGAGDGCSYEQYF. In nucleotides, the CDR3 is TGTGCCGGGGCGGGGGACGGATGCTCCTACGAGCAGTACTTC.

The chain couples TRBV5-4 to TRBJ2-7; 8 bases map to TRBD1. The germline CDR1 and CDR2 sequences are SGHNT and YYREEE (reference sequence). The trim removed 3 bases at V and 9 bases at J, leaving 8 bases unmatched. This CDR3 comprises 13 residues. The DNA of the CDR3 is TGTGCCAGCAGCTCGGACAGGGTCTCCGGGCAGTACTTC. This encodes CASSSDRVSGQYF.

This chain links TRBV6-2 or TRBV6-3 with TRBJ2-1; the match to TRBD2 covers 10 bases. The V segment lost 6 bases and the J segment 9 bases; nucleotides outside the gene matches: 8. The CDR3 covers 14 residues. The germline V gene encodes CDR1 MNHEY and CDR2 SVGEGT. Here the CDR3 reads CASRPSGRTSEQFF. DNA of the CDR3: TGTGCCAGCAGACCTAGCGGGAGAACGTCTGAGCAGTTCTTC.

The CDR3 coding sequence is TGTGCCAGCAGCTTGGGTGCGGGACGCAGGGGCGACGAGCAGTACTTC. Residues: CASSLGAGRRGDEQYF. The chain carries TRBV5-4 and TRBJ2-7; either TRBD1 or TRBD2 may supply D (6 bases each). Per germline, CDR1 SGHNT and CDR2 YYREEE (reference sequence). The CDR3 is made up of 16 amino acids. V lost 0 bases, J lost 5 bases, and 18 bases lay in between.

The chain has TRBV30 and TRBJ1-1; 9 bases are shared with TRBD1. CDR1 is GTSNPN, CDR2 SVGIG, per germline (reference sequence). Unmatched junction bases numbered 13, after V lost 8 bases and J lost 3 bases. The length of the CDR3 is 15 residues. CDR3 nucleotides: TGTGCCCGGACCCGGCCGGGACAGGGCGACACTGAAGCTTTCTTT. Encoded protein: CARTRPGQGDTEAFF.

The genes are TRBV5-1 and TRBJ1-2; D remains ambiguous. The CDR3 has 14 residues. Germline-derived CDR1 and CDR2 are SGHRS and YFSETQ. V lost 0 bases and J lost 3, with 9 bases in between. CDR3 nucleotides: TGCGCCAGCAGCTTGGGGCGGACTCACTATGGCTACACCTTC. Protein: CASSLGRTHYGYTF.